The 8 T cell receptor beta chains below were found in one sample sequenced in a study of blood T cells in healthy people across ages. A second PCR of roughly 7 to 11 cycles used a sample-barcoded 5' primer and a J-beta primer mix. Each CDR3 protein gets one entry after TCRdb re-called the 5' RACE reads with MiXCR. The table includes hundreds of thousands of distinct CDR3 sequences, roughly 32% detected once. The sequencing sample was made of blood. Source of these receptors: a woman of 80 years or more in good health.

The DNA of the CDR3 is TGTGCCAGCAGCCAAGTCGGGACGGGAACCGGGGAGCTGTTTTTT. Protein sequence: CASSQVGTGTGELFF. The gene calls are TRBV14 and TRBJ2-2; D may correspond to TRBD1 or TRBD2 (5 bases each). Germline CDR1 reads SGHDN; CDR2 reads FVKESK. The V and J ends lost 1 base and 5 bases respectively, with 11 bases between them. CDR3 size: 15 residues.

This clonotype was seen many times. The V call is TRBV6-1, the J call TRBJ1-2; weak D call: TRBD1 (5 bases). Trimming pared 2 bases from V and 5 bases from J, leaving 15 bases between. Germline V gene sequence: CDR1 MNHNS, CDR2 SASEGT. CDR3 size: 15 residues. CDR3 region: CASSELTGRGYGYTF. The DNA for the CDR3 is TGTGCCAGCAGTGAATTAACAGGAAGGGGATATGGCTACACCTTC.

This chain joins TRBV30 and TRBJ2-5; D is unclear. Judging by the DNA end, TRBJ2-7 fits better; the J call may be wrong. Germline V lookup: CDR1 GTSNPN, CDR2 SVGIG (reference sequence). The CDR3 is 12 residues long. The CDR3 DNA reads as TGTGCCTGGAGTTCAAGTACCTGCGAGCAGTACTTC. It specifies CAWSSSTCEQYF.

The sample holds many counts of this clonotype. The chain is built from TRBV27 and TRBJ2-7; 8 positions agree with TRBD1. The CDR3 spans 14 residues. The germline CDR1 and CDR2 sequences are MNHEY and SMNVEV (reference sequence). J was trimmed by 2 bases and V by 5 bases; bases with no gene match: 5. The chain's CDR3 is CASSPTGVPYEQYF. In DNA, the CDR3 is TGTGCCAGCAGTCCGACAGGGGTCCCCTACGAGCAGTACTTC.

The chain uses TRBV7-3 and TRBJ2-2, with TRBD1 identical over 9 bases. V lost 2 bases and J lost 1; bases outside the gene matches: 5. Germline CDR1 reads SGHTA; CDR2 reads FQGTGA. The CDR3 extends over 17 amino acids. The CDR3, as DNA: TGTGCCAGCAGCTTACGCGGGACAGGGCTGAACACCGGGGAGCTGTTTTTT. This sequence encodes CASSLRGTGLNTGELFF.

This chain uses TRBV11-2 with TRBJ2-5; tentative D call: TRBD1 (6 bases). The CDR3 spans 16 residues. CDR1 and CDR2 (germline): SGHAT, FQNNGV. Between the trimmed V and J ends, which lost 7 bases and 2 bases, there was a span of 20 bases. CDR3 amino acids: CASTRNTGLGQETQYF. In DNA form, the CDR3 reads TGTGCCAGCACCCGTAACACAGGGTTGGGGCAAGAGACCCAGTACTTC.

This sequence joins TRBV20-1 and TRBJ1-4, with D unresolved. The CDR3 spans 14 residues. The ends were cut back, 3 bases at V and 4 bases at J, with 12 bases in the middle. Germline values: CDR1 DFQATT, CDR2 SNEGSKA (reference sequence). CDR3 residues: CSASPSTLNEKLFF. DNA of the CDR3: TGCAGTGCTAGTCCATCAACCCTTAATGAAAAACTGTTTTTT.

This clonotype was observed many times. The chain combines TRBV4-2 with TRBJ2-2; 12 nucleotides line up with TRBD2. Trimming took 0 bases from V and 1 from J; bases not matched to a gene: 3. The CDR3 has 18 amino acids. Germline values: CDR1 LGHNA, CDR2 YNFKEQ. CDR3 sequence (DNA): TGTGCCAGCAGCCAAGAGGGACTAGCGGGCCTGAACACCGGGGAGCTGTTTTTT. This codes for CASSQEGLAGLNTGELFF.